This T cell receptor (beta chain) is from a study of cytotoxic CD8 clonotypes in ibrutinib-treated CLL. As for the study in general: Response samples were obtained once patients had received a median about 12 months of treatment, range 6 to 36. The samples contained 260,000 or so productive templates on average. They also contained an average of 94,082 productive rearrangements.

The CDR3 is made up of 14 amino acids. The V and J ends lost 7 bases and 5 bases, in that order; junction bases with no gene match: 9. The germline V gene has CDR1 SGHVS and CDR2 FQNEAQ. Sequencing was performed with immunoSEQ multiplex PCR; in TCRdb, only in-frame clones are kept and a portion is missing. The sample records over 200,000 clones, 75% to 80% being singletons. The sample in question was PBMCs, obtained after 12 months of ibrutinib treatment. The chain carries TRBV7-8 and TRBJ2-3; TRBD2 agrees at 7 bases. This clonotype originated in a human donor with chronic lymphocytic leukemia. The CDR3 loop reads CASNSMGGGDTQYF. CDR3 sequence (DNA): TGTGCCAGCAACTCGATGGGGGGGGGAGATACGCAGTATTTT.